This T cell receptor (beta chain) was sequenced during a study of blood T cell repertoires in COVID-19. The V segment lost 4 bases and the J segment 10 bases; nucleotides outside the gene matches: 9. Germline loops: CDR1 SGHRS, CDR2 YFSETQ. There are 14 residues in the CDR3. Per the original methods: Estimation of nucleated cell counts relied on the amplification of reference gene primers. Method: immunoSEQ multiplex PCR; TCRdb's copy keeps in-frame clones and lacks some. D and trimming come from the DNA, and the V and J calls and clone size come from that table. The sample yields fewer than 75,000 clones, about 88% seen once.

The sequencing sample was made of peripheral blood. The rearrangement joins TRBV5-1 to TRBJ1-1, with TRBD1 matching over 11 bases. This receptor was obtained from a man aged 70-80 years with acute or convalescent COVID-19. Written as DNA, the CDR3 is TGCGCCAGCAGCCCTCAGGACAGGGGGCGCGGAGCTTTCTTT. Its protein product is CASSPQDRGRGAFF. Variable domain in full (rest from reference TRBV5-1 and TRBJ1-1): KAGVTQTPRYLIKTRGQQVTLSCSPISGHRSVSWYQQTPGQGLQFLFEYFSETQRNKGNFPGRFSGRQFSNSRSEMNVSTLELGDSALYLCASSPQDRGRGAFFGQGTRLTVV.